The 2 T cell receptor beta chains reported below all come from one sample, sequenced in a study of control samples from healthy donors and cancer patients. Assay: immunoSEQ multiplex PCR; the TCRdb copy retains only in-frame clones and omits some. The sample contains about 230,000 clones, over 75% of which appear only once. What was sequenced was PBMCs. The receptors originated from a woman aged 55-69 years with lung cancer.

This rearrangement joins TRBV7-9 to TRBJ1-4; TRBD1 matches at 8 bases. CDR1 is SEHNR, CDR2 FQNEAQ, per germline (reference sequence). The ends lost 3 bases at V and 3 bases at J; junction bases unmatched: 3. The CDR3 runs to 15 residues. CDR3 in amino acids: CASSLVQGANEKLFF. CDR3 nucleotide sequence: TGTGCCAGCAGCTTGGTACAGGGGGCTAATGAAAAACTGTTTTTT.

This clone occurred a few times. The chain links TRBV30 to TRBJ1-4, with 10 bases matching TRBD1. CDR3 length: 15 residues. V was clipped by 3 bases and J by 5 bases; unmatched bases: 6. Germline CDR1 GTSNPN, CDR2 SVGIG (reference sequence). The DNA of the CDR3 is TGTGCCTGGAGGGAACCGGGACAGGGGAATGAAAAACTGTTTTTT. Translation gives CAWREPGQGNEKLFF.